This TCR beta chain emerged from a study of blood T cell repertoires in COVID-19. Study-wide context: The samples span acute and convalescent COVID-19 from the United States, Italy and Spain. PBMCs, B-cell-depleted T cells, or T cells were the source of the cDNA or gDNA that made up the material.

The repertoire was sequenced with immunoSEQ multiplex PCR; TCRdb's copy has only in-frame clones and lacks some. The data show about 220,000 clones, over 65% seen once. This clone has more than one count but fewer than ten. Donors in Cohort 3 who had recovered were those with two negative PCRs, healthcare professional clearance, or resolution of their symptoms. CDR1 and CDR2 (germline): SEHNR, FQNEAQ (reference sequence). CDR3 length: 15 amino acids. The V segment lost 4 bases and the J segment 12 bases; nucleotides outside the gene matches: 12. The sequenced material came from PBMCs or T cells enriched from blood (not recorded which). This receptor was obtained from an older woman who had recovered from COVID-19. This sequence joins TRBV7-9 and TRBJ2-1; TRBD2 matches at 10 bases. CDR3: CASSSTSGTNLGQFF. The DNA for the CDR3 is TGTGCCAGCAGCTCTACTAGCGGGACTAACCTGGGGCAGTTCTTC. Full variable domain (rest looked up from reference TRBV7-9 and TRBJ2-1): DTGVSQNPRHKITKRGQNVTFRCDPISEHNRLYWYRQTLGQGPEFLTYFQNEAQLEKSRLLSDRFSAERPKGSFSTLEIQRTEQGDSAMYLCASSSTSGTNLGQFFGPGTRLTVL.